This TCR beta chain was identified in a study of T-cell memory formation after mild COVID-19. General study results and limits: A balance of CD4 and CD8 characterized clones contracting day 15 to 85, whereas later expanders leaned CD4+.

Germline values: CDR1 SGHRS, CDR2 YFSETQ. Trimming took off 0 bases at V and 8 bases at J, with 8 bases between the two ends. This CDR3 is built from 12 residues. A few counts support this clonotype. Its antigen is still unknown. Amplification by 5'RACE using constant-segment primers produced TCR alpha and TCR beta cDNA libraries that carried sample barcodes and UMIs. TCRdb fed the 5' RACE reads into MiXCR, producing one record per CDR3 protein. This sample yields about 270,000 distinct CDR3 sequences, of which 15% to 20% are seen a single time; around 23% belongs to the top ten. The rearrangement uses TRBV5-1 and TRBJ1-2, with D possibly TRBD1 on 5 matching bases. The sequenced sample consisted of PBMCs or a T cell subset sorted from them (not recorded which). This sequence was found in a man aged 18 to 30 who had mild COVID-19 (a few samples of this study predate the infection). Cell type and time point are not known. The CDR3 loop is CASSLAREGYTF. The CDR3 DNA sequence: TGCGCCAGCAGCTTGGCCAGGGAGGGCTACACCTTC.